The 11 T cell receptor beta chains given below trace back to one sample, sequenced in a study of T-cell memory formation after mild COVID-19. TCRdb redid the calling of the 5' RACE reads with MiXCR, one entry per CDR3 protein. The data hold about 49,000 distinct CDR3 sequences, with 27% observed a single time. Material: PBMCs or a T cell subset sorted from them (not recorded which). The receptors originated from a man in his late teens or twenties who had mild COVID-19 (a few samples of this study predate the infection). Cell type and time point are not known.

The gene calls are TRBV7-2 and TRBJ2-3; 10 bases map to TRBD2. Germline V gene data show CDR1 as SGHTA and CDR2 as FQGNSA. The CDR3 is 15 amino acids. Germline trimming cut 4 bases from V and 1 base from J; bases unmatched to any gene: 2. CDR3 in DNA: TGTGCCAGCAGCTCTGGGACTAGCGGCACAGATACGCAGTATTTT. As protein: CASSSGTSGTDTQYF.

This chain links TRBV4-1 with TRBJ2-1; TRBD2 matches at 8 bases. Germline lookup yields CDR1 MGHRA and CDR2 YSYEKL. J lost 2 bases, V lost 5 bases, and 2 bases had no gene match. The CDR3 totals 14 residues. The CDR3 region is CASSSGGPYNEQFF. The CDR3 DNA is TGCGCCAGCAGCTCGGGGGGGCCCTACAATGAGCAGTTCTTC.

This chain links TRBV19 with TRBJ2-2, with D perhaps TRBD2 (5 bases). The germline V gene encodes CDR1 LNHDA and CDR2 SQIVND (reference sequence). This CDR3 region has 17 residues. Trimming took off 3 bases at V and 0 bases at J, with 14 bases between the two ends. CDR3 protein: CASSMAAAYTNTGELFF. The CDR3 nucleotides read TGTGCCAGTAGTATGGCAGCGGCATATACGAACACCGGGGAGCTGTTTTTT.

The chain recombines TRBV29-1 with TRBJ2-3, with 7 positions matching TRBD2. The CDR3 contains 16 residues. In germline, CDR1 is SQVTM, CDR2 ANQGSEA. The ends lost 2 bases at V and 4 bases at J; junction bases unmatched: 12. The CDR3 bases are TGCAGCGTTGAATCAGCGGGGTGGGGCCTGGCAGATACGCAGTATTTT. It yields the protein CSVESAGWGLADTQYF.

This clonotype was counted between two and nine times. CDR3 loop: CASSEYEDPTGELFF. The CDR3 DNA reads as TGCGCCAGCAGTGAGTACGAGGACCCCACCGGGGAGCTGTTTTTT. The chain carries TRBV10-2 and TRBJ2-2, with D uncertain. V was cut by 1 base and J by 4 bases, with 10 bases left in between. The CDR3 runs 15 residues. Germline lookup yields CDR1 WSHSY and CDR2 SAAADI.

The V and J genes are TRBV4-3 and TRBJ1-1; D is unclear. V lost 0 bases to trimming and J lost 1 base, with 6 bases between them. CDR1 and CDR2 from the germline V gene are LGHNA and YSLEER. This CDR3 contains 14 residues. The CDR3 nucleotides are TGCGCCAGCAGCCAAGAGTTGGGGAACACTGAAGCTTTCTTT. Its translation is CASSQELGNTEAFF.

The CDR3 coding sequence is TGTGCCAGCAGCTTTCCGGCCCTCAATCAGCCCCAGCATTTT. Protein: CASSFPALNQPQHF. The V gene is TRBV5-5, the J gene TRBJ1-5; D is undetermined. V was trimmed by 2 bases and J by 3 bases, leaving 9 bases between them. The CDR3 has 14 amino acids. The germline gives CDR1 SGHKS, CDR2 YYEKEE (reference sequence).

The chain is built from TRBV18 and TRBJ2-7; 8 bases map to TRBD1. The V and J ends lost 5 bases and 2 bases, in that order; junction bases with no gene match: 8. The CDR3 contains 15 residues. Per the germline V gene, CDR1 is KGHSH and CDR2 is LQKENI. The CDR3: CASSETGESPYEQYF. The DNA of the CDR3 is TGTGCCAGCTCAGAGACAGGGGAATCCCCCTACGAGCAGTACTTC.

The rearrangement joins TRBV2 to TRBJ2-1; 8 bases are a match to TRBD1. This CDR3 spans 15 amino acids. Unmatched junction bases numbered 8, after V lost 6 bases and J lost 4 bases. Germline lookup yields CDR1 SNHLY and CDR2 FYNNEI. CDR3 sequence: CASRSPGQAYNEQFF. DNA of the CDR3: TGTGCCAGCAGGTCTCCGGGACAGGCTTACAATGAGCAGTTCTTC. Using reference TRBV2 and TRBJ2-1 for the parts outside the CDR3, the full variable domain is EPEVTQTPSHQVTQMGQEVILRCVPISNHLYFYWYRQILGQKVEFLVSFYNNEISEKSEIFDDQFSVERPDGSNFTLKIRSTKLEDSAMYFCASRSPGQAYNEQFFGPGTRLTVL.

In its sample, this clonotype was seen a few times. This chain connects TRBV7-9 to TRBJ2-7, with D tentatively TRBD1 or TRBD2 (6 bases each). This CDR3 contains 14 residues. V lost 6 bases and J lost 4, with 16 bases in between. Germline V lookup: CDR1 SEHNR, CDR2 FQNEAQ (reference sequence). CDR3 nucleotide sequence: TGTGCCAGCAGGGGGGGCCAGCCCGGATACGAGCAGTACTTC. Residues: CASRGGQPGYEQYF.

This chain uses TRBV5-5 with TRBJ2-7; possibly TRBD1 or TRBD2 for D (5 bases each). The CDR3 extends over 14 amino acids. Per the germline V gene, CDR1 is SGHKS and CDR2 is YYEKEE (reference sequence). V was cut by 1 base and J by 3 bases, with 11 bases left in between. The CDR3 nucleotides are TGTGCCAGCAGCTTGCTGTGGGACGGCTACGAGCAGTACGTC. As protein: CASSLLWDGYEQYV.